These 19 T cell receptor beta chains came from one sample sequenced in a study of cytomegalovirus exposure and HLA in healthy donors (dated by TCRdb to about 2017). The method was the immunoSEQ multiplex PCR assay. The source is immuneACCESS, and TCRdb retained only in-frame sequences with V and J called. Part of the clones is not carried over; for the studies checked, unresolved V genes explain less than half of this, and the remainder is unexplained. The sample has about 130,000 clones on record, about 90% of them singletons. Together, the top ten hold around 5.9% of the sample. The sample comprised PBMCs. Receptors were obtained from a woman in her twenties or thirties in good health and CMV-seropositive.

The chain recombines TRBV29-1 with TRBJ1-2; 12 positions agree with TRBD1. Germline V CDR1 and CDR2: SQVTM, ANQGSEA. This CDR3 has 12 amino acids. J gave up 7 bases and V 7 bases, and 4 bases lay outside the gene matches. The CDR3 DNA follows: TGCAGCGGGGGACAGGGGGCAGGTGGCTACACCTTC. It encodes CSGGQGAGGYTF.

The chain uses TRBV2 and TRBJ1-4; D unresolved. V was trimmed by 5 bases and J by 13 bases, leaving 14 bases between them. Germline values: CDR1 SNHLY, CDR2 FYNNEI. This CDR3 is built from 12 residues. This chain's CDR3 is CASSPQASLLFF. CDR3 bases: TGTGCCAGCAGTCCCCAGGCCAGCTTACTGTTTTTT.

The chain couples TRBV7-9 to TRBJ2-3, with D unclear. The CDR3 is 13 residues long. Trimming left V 0 bases short and J 3 bases short, with 4 bases between. The germline V gene has CDR1 SEHNR and CDR2 FQNEAQ (reference sequence). As DNA, the CDR3 is TGTGCCAGCAGCTTAGCTTTAACAGATACGCAGTATTTT. This gives the protein CASSLALTDTQYF.

A single count supports this clone. The rearrangement links TRBV2 to TRBJ1-5; 9 nucleotides line up with TRBD1. Germline V lookup: CDR1 SNHLY, CDR2 FYNNEI. The V segment lost 6 bases and the J segment 3 bases; nucleotides outside the gene matches: 9. The CDR3 consists of 16 residues. The CDR3 protein is CASSQGTGRVNQPQHF. The CDR3 bases are TGTGCCAGCAGCCAAGGGACAGGGAGGGTCAATCAGCCCCAGCATTTT.

This clone was recorded only once. The chain combines TRBV28 with TRBJ2-3; 13 nucleotides match TRBD2. The V and J ends lost 5 bases and 0 bases, in that order; junction bases with no gene match: 5. Germline V gene data show CDR1 as MDHEN and CDR2 as SYDVKM. The CDR3 is 17 residues long. The CDR3, as DNA: TGTGCCAGCAGTCCGGGGACTAGCGGGACTAGCACAGATACGCAGTATTTT. Translating it yields CASSPGTSGTSTDTQYF. The entire variable domain, with the rest obtained from reference TRBV28 and TRBJ2-3, is as follows: DVKVTQSSRYLVKRTGEKVFLECVQDMDHENMFWYRQDPGLGLRLIYFSYDVKMKEKGDIPEGYSVSREKKERFSLILESASTNQTSMYLCASSPGTSGTSTDTQYFGPGTRLTVL.

This clone was detected once. The rearrangement links TRBV7-8 to TRBJ1-1; D ambiguous. Germline V gene sequence: CDR1 SGHVS, CDR2 FQNEAQ. Deletions cut 0 bases from V and 0 bases from J, with 5 bases between. The CDR3 extends over 14 amino acids. CDR3 amino acids: CASSLAGVNTEAFF. CDR3 sequence (DNA): TGTGCCAGCAGCTTAGCCGGGGTGAACACTGAAGCTTTCTTT.

This chain joins TRBV28 and TRBJ1-2; D uncertain. The ends were cut back, 4 bases at V and 4 bases at J, with 13 bases in the middle. The CDR3 spans 14 residues. Germline CDR1 MDHEN, CDR2 SYDVKM. The CDR3 DNA reads as TGTGCCAGCAGTTCCATTCGGGGAAGCTATGGCTACACCTTC. Its protein is CASSSIRGSYGYTF.

This clone was found a few times. The CDR3 nucleotides read TGCGCCAGCAGCTTGGTCAGAGGGGGAGTGACGGGAATAGGAGGTGAGCAGTTCTTC. The encoded protein is CASSLVRGGVTGIGGEQFF. The chain couples TRBV5-1 to TRBJ2-1; the D gene is possibly TRBD1 (6 bases). CDR3 length equals 19 residues. V dropped 0 bases and J dropped 9 bases, with 28 bases sitting between them. Germline loops: CDR1 SGHRS, CDR2 YFSETQ. Filled out from reference TRBV5-1 and TRBJ2-1, the complete variable domain reads KAGVTQTPRYLIKTRGQQVTLSCSPISGHRSVSWYQQTPGQGLQFLFEYFSETQRNKGNFPGRFSGRQFSNSRSEMNVSTLELGDSALYLCASSLVRGGVTGIGGEQFFGPGTRLTVL.

The gene calls are TRBV14 and TRBJ1-1; 7 bases map to TRBD1. Trimming removed 3 bases from V and 0 bases from J; junction bases left unmatched: 7. CDR3 size: 16 residues. Germline CDR1 and CDR2: SGHDN and FVKESK. CDR3 DNA: TGTGCCAGCAGCCAGGACTGGGGACAGATGAACACTGAAGCTTTCTTT. As protein: CASSQDWGQMNTEAFF.

The J gene is TRBJ2-7, the V gene TRBV13, with 7 bases fitting TRBD1. CDR1 PRHDT and CDR2 FYEKMQ come from the germline V gene (reference sequence). V lost 5 bases to trimming and J lost 4 bases; unmatched junction nucleotides: 5. This CDR3 has 13 amino acids. The CDR3 region is CASSMGQSYEQYF. DNA for the CDR3: TGTGCCAGCAGCATGGGACAGTCTTACGAGCAGTACTTC.

The V call is TRBV2, the J call TRBJ1-5, with a tentative D call TRBD1 (5 bases). Trimming took 6 bases from V and 0 from J, leaving 12 bases between them. The length of the CDR3 is 15 residues. Germline lookup yields CDR1 SNHLY and CDR2 FYNNEI. In DNA, the CDR3 is TGTGCCAGCAGGTACACAGGAGATAGCAATCAGCCCCAGCATTTT. Its translation: CASRYTGDSNQPQHF.

The J gene is TRBJ1-2, the V gene TRBV6-1, with D hard to call. The CDR3 length is 14 residues. CDR1 and CDR2 from the germline V gene are MNHNS and SASEGT. Trimming took off 1 base at V and 1 base at J, with 7 bases between the two ends. CDR3 residues: CASSEVRGNYGYTF. DNA of the CDR3: TGTGCCAGCAGTGAAGTACGAGGTAACTATGGCTACACCTTC.

The chain carries TRBV7-8 and TRBJ1-5; D gene ambiguous. Trimming pared 3 bases from V and 6 bases from J, leaving 9 bases between. Per the germline V gene, CDR1 is SGHVS and CDR2 is FQNEAQ. The CDR3 contains 13 residues. The CDR3 sequence is CASSFILGQPQHF. The DNA of the CDR3 is TGTGCCAGCAGCTTTATTCTAGGTCAGCCCCAGCATTTT.

The rearrangement joins TRBV11-2 to TRBJ2-2; 11 nucleotides line up with TRBD2. V dropped 5 bases and J dropped 0; count of bases not matched to a gene: 5. Germline V gives CDR1 SGHAT, CDR2 FQNNGV. This CDR3 comprises 17 residues. The CDR3 DNA reads as TGTGCCAGCAGCATATCGGGACTAGCGGCGAACACCGGGGAGCTGTTTTTT. Translation: CASSISGLAANTGELFF.

CDR3 in amino acids: CASRLGGANTGELFF. The CDR3 DNA is TGTGCCAGCAGGCTAGGGGGCGCGAACACCGGGGAGCTGTTTTTT. The V and J genes are TRBV7-8 and TRBJ2-2; 7 bases map to TRBD1. With V trimmed by 6 bases and J by 0 bases, 4 bases remained unmatched. The CDR3 consists of 15 residues. In germline, CDR1 is SGHVS, CDR2 FQNEAQ.

The chain joins TRBV5-1 to TRBJ2-1; D is perhaps TRBD2 (5 bases). Trimming left V 3 bases short and J 3 bases short, with 25 bases between. Germline assignment: CDR1 SGHRS and CDR2 YFSETQ. The CDR3 loop spans 19 amino acids. CDR3 loop: CASSSRPFASLDYYNEQFF. For the CDR3, the DNA is TGCGCCAGCAGCTCCCGTCCATTTGCTAGCTTGGATTACTACAATGAGCAGTTCTTC.

Here the CDR3 reads CASSLELGGGNEQFF. CDR3 coding DNA: TGTGCCAGCAGCTTGGAACTAGGAGGTGGCAATGAGCAGTTCTTC. The rearrangement links TRBV5-4 to TRBJ2-1; TRBD2 might be the D (5 bases). Trimming removed 0 bases at V and 6 bases at J, with 13 bases between. The CDR3 contains 15 residues. In germline, CDR1 is SGHNT, CDR2 YYREEE (reference sequence). The full variable domain, with the rest looked up from reference TRBV5-4 and TRBJ2-1, is ETGVTQSPTHLIKTRGQQVTLRCSSQSGHNTVSWYQQALGQGPQFIFQYYREEENGRGNFPPRFSGLQFPNYSSELNVNALELDDSALYLCASSLELGGGNEQFFGPGTRLTVL.

The gene calls are TRBV29-1 and TRBJ2-1; 9 bases are shared with TRBD1. The germline gives CDR1 SQVTM, CDR2 ANQGSEA. Losses at the gene ends were 1 base for V and 9 bases for J; bases not matched to a gene: 4. The length of the CDR3 is 13 residues. The DNA for the CDR3 is TGCAGCGTTGAAGTGACAGGGGGTGGTGAGCAGTTCTTC. Its translation: CSVEVTGGGEQFF.

The gene calls are TRBV2 and TRBJ1-3; 9 nucleotides match TRBD1. This CDR3 has 17 residues. Germline CDR1 SNHLY, CDR2 FYNNEI. V lost 6 bases, J lost 2 bases, and 11 bases stayed unmatched. CDR3 DNA: TGTGCCAGCAGCTACAGGGGGCGCGGTGGCACTGGAAACACCATATATTTT. Amino acids: CASSYRGRGGTGNTIYF.